This entry lists 27 T cell receptor beta chains sequenced from one sample in a study of beta chain features in type 1 diabetes. TCRB transcripts that were expressed got sequenced, as all of the isolated RNA had been reverse transcribed. TCRdb's copy holds only in-frame clones and misses some; the assay was immunoSEQ multiplex PCR. The sample includes about 360,000 clones, over 9.5% of them seen just once. The sample comprised naive CD4+ T cells from blood. The receptors stem from a man between 18 and 29 years old in good health.

This sequence joins TRBV5-4 and TRBJ2-1; 7 bases line up with TRBD2. This CDR3 has 19 residues. The germline V gene has CDR1 SGHNT and CDR2 YYREEE (reference sequence). J was trimmed by 0 bases and V by 0 bases; bases with no gene match: 12. The CDR3 region is CASSLGPGSGLSSYNEQFF. CDR3 nucleotides: TGTGCCAGCAGCTTGGGGCCGGGTAGCGGGTTGTCCTCCTACAATGAGCAGTTCTTC.

CDR3 nucleotides: TGTGCCAGCAGTTACTCTCTGCAGGCGAGCTACGAGCAGTACTTC. Its translation: CASSYSLQASYEQYF. The chain carries TRBV6-5 and TRBJ2-7; unclear D gene. Germline lookup yields CDR1 MNHEY and CDR2 SVGAGI. This CDR3 comprises 15 residues. The V gene lost 0 bases and the J gene lost 3 bases, with 12 bases spanning the gap.

The chain recombines TRBV4-1 with TRBJ2-7; D is unresolved. The length of the CDR3 is 15 residues. Germline-derived CDR1 and CDR2 are MGHRA and YSYEKL. The germline V and J ends were trimmed by 1 base and 0 bases, with 10 bases remaining between them. CDR3 protein: CASSQGWRDSYEQYF. The CDR3, as DNA: TGCGCCAGCAGCCAAGGGTGGAGAGACTCCTACGAGCAGTACTTC.

The chain couples TRBV28 to TRBJ2-7; TRBD2 agrees at 7 bases. The V gene's germline CDR1 is MDHEN and CDR2 SYDVKM. V was clipped by 8 bases and J by 6 bases; unmatched bases: 10. This CDR3 contains 13 residues. In nucleotides, the CDR3 is TGTGCCAGCCAAAGCGGGACCACCGCCGAGCAGTACTTC. Residues: CASQSGTTAEQYF.

This clone was observed a few times. The chain links TRBV30 to TRBJ1-1; D possibly corresponds to TRBD1 (6 bases). CDR3 length equals 13 residues. CDR1 and CDR2 (germline): GTSNPN, SVGIG (reference sequence). Trimming pared 3 bases from V and 1 base from J, leaving 9 bases between. The DNA for the CDR3 is TGTGCCTGGAGCCACAGGGAGAACACTGAAGCTTTCTTT. It yields the protein CAWSHRENTEAFF.

V usage is TRBV4-3 and J usage is TRBJ1-1; 7 nucleotides agree with TRBD1. There are 14 residues in the CDR3. Germline-derived CDR1 and CDR2 are LGHNA and YSLEER. V gave up 3 bases and J gave up 2 bases; unmatched junction bases: 3. CDR3 bases: TGCGCCAGCAGCCAGGGACAGCTCAACACTGAAGCTTTCTTT. This sequence encodes CASSQGQLNTEAFF.

In this sample, this clone turned up a few times. The genes are TRBV4-2 and TRBJ2-2, with 8 nucleotides matching TRBD2. V was pared by 0 bases and J by 8 bases, with 8 bases of the junction left unmatched. Germline lookup yields CDR1 LGHNA and CDR2 YNFKEQ. This CDR3 comprises 16 residues. The CDR3 is CASSQEAIAGTGELFF. As DNA, the CDR3 is TGTGCCAGCAGCCAAGAGGCAATAGCGGGGACGGGGGAGCTGTTTTTT.

A few counts support this clone. V gene TRBV4-2 combines with J gene TRBJ2-7, with 8 bases identical to TRBD2. Germline V gives CDR1 LGHNA, CDR2 YNFKEQ. J lost 2 bases, V lost 1 base, and 10 bases had no gene match. This CDR3 contains 17 residues. CDR3 in DNA: TGTGCCAGCAGCCAAGGAATCCGCGGGGGGCCCACCTACGAGCAGTACTTC. This encodes CASSQGIRGGPTYEQYF.

J is TRBJ2-2 and V is TRBV5-4; 10 bases are a match to TRBD2. Per the germline V gene, CDR1 is SGHNT and CDR2 is YYREEE (reference sequence). V lost 4 bases and J lost 6; bases outside the gene matches: 12. The CDR3 covers 17 residues. This chain's CDR3 is CASSPMSVLAGAGELFF. The CDR3 DNA sequence: TGTGCCAGCAGCCCTATGTCGGTGCTAGCGGGAGCCGGGGAGCTGTTTTTT.

This clone has just one count. The V gene is TRBV19, the J gene TRBJ1-4; 7 bases are shared with TRBD1. V shed 5 bases and J 7 bases; nucleotides not matched to a gene: 4. CDR3 length equals 13 residues. Germline values: CDR1 LNHDA, CDR2 SQIVND (reference sequence). CDR3 residues: CASSRQGGEKLFF. The CDR3 DNA reads TGTGCCAGTAGTCGACAGGGAGGTGAAAAACTGTTTTTT. The full variable domain, in which reference TRBV19 and TRBJ1-4 provide the parts outside the CDR3, is DGGITQSPKYLFRKEGQNVTLSCEQNLNHDAMYWYRQDPGQGLRLIYYSQIVNDFQKGDIAEGYSVSREKKESFPLTVTSAQKNPTAFYLCASSRQGGEKLFFGSGTQLSVL.

The chain carries TRBV30 and TRBJ1-1; no firm D call. This CDR3 spans 10 amino acids. CDR1 is GTSNPN and CDR2 is SVGIG in the germline V gene (reference sequence). Trimming left V 1 base short and J 11 bases short, with 8 bases between. The CDR3, as DNA: TGTGCCTGGAGTGGGACTACGGCTTTCTTT. This encodes CAWSGTTAFF.

The sample holds a few counts of this clone. The gene calls are TRBV15 and TRBJ2-3, with D possibly being TRBD1 (7 bases). Trimming left V 4 bases short and J 4 bases short, with 18 bases between. This CDR3 is 16 amino acids long. Looked up from germline, CDR1 is LNHNV and CDR2 is YYDKDF (reference sequence). The CDR3 region has the DNA TGTGCCACCAGCAACCGGCAGGGGGGTTTAGCAGATACGCAGTATTTT. Its protein product is CATSNRQGGLADTQYF.

This clone was counted only a few times. The chain carries TRBV28 and TRBJ1-2; D possibly corresponds to TRBD1 (6 bases). Trimming took 5 bases from V and 4 from J, leaving 14 bases between them. The CDR3 is 14 residues long. Germline V gene lookup returns CDR1 MDHEN and CDR2 SYDVKM. The CDR3 DNA is TGTGCCAGCAGTCCGCGTACAGGGTTCTATGGCTACACCTTC. Amino acid sequence: CASSPRTGFYGYTF.

The chain is built from TRBV28 and TRBJ2-7, with D perhaps matching TRBD2 (5 bases). The CDR3 extends over 13 amino acids. Trimming took 6 bases from V and 4 from J, leaving 13 bases between them. CDR1 is MDHEN and CDR2 is SYDVKM in the germline V gene. The CDR3 DNA follows: TGTGCCAGCAGCCCCGGGATGCTATACGAGCAGTACTTC. This encodes CASSPGMLYEQYF.

This clone has just a few counts. The chain couples TRBV6-5 to TRBJ2-3; D is uncertain. Per the germline V gene, CDR1 is MNHEY and CDR2 is SVGAGI. V was shortened by 8 bases and J by 4 bases, with 7 bases between the two germline ends. The CDR3 is 11 amino acids. CDR3 protein: CASQNADTQYF. CDR3 coding DNA: TGTGCCAGCCAGAACGCAGATACGCAGTATTTT.

In its sample, this clone was seen a few times. V is TRBV30 and J is TRBJ1-1, with D unclear. With 3 bases removed from V and 1 base from J, the gap between germline ends came to 9 bases. Germline V gene lookup returns CDR1 GTSNPN and CDR2 SVGIG (reference sequence). The CDR3 consists of 13 residues. CDR3 in amino acids: CAWRRAGNTEAFF. The DNA for the CDR3 is TGTGCCTGGAGACGGGCGGGGAACACTGAAGCTTTCTTT.

A few counts support this clone. This chain joins TRBV19 and TRBJ1-2, with 10 positions matching TRBD1. The CDR3 has 14 amino acids. The V and J ends lost 7 bases and 4 bases, in that order; junction bases with no gene match: 6. CDR1 and CDR2 from the germline V gene are LNHDA and SQIVND (reference sequence). In DNA, the CDR3 is TGTGCCAGTACGGGACAGGGGTTTCTCTATGGCTACACCTTC. It encodes CASTGQGFLYGYTF.

This clone was seen only a few times. The chain is built from TRBV30 and TRBJ2-5; TRBD1 matches at 7 bases. The better agreement between TRBJ2-7 and the DNA end casts doubt on the J call. The CDR3 extends over 13 amino acids. Germline values: CDR1 GTSNPN, CDR2 SVGIG (reference sequence). This CDR3 reads CAWRPRGSYEQYF. The CDR3 bases are TGTGCCTGGAGACCCAGGGGGTCCTACGAGCAGTACTTC.

This clone was detected once. The rearrangement joins TRBV9 to TRBJ2-5; 8 bases match TRBD2. J lost 1 base, V lost 0 bases, and 11 bases had no gene match. The germline V gene encodes CDR1 SGDLS and CDR2 YYNGEE. The CDR3 runs to 18 residues. As DNA, the CDR3 is TGTGCCAGCAGCGTAGAAGGGCTAGCGGGCGACATCCAAGAGACCCAGTACTTC. This codes for CASSVEGLAGDIQETQYF.

The V gene is TRBV5-1, the J gene TRBJ1-6; no clear D. This CDR3 region has 15 residues. With 4 bases removed from V and 10 bases from J, the gap between germline ends came to 18 bases. Germline-derived CDR1 and CDR2 are SGHRS and YFSETQ. CDR3 residues: CASSRQAGIESPLHF. CDR3 sequence (DNA): TGCGCCAGCAGCCGTCAGGCAGGTATAGAGTCACCCCTCCACTTT. The full variable domain, with the rest looked up from reference TRBV5-1 and TRBJ1-6, is KAGVTQTPRYLIKTRGQQVTLSCSPISGHRSVSWYQQTPGQGLQFLFEYFSETQRNKGNFPGRFSGRQFSNSRSEMNVSTLELGDSALYLCASSRQAGIESPLHFGNGTRLTVT.

This rearrangement joins TRBV30 to TRBJ2-1; 12 bases line up with TRBD2. V lost 3 bases and J lost 4; bases outside the gene matches: 10. This CDR3 spans 17 amino acids. Germline values: CDR1 GTSNPN, CDR2 SVGIG (reference sequence). The CDR3 sequence is CAWRRRRLAGEYNEQFF. The DNA for the CDR3 is TGTGCCTGGAGGCGACGAAGACTAGCGGGGGAATACAATGAGCAGTTCTTC.

V and J are TRBV6-5 and TRBJ1-2, with a possible D match to TRBD1 (6 bases). The CDR3 is made up of 14 amino acids. V lost 6 bases to trimming and J lost 3 bases, with 14 bases between them. Germline V lookup: CDR1 MNHEY, CDR2 SVGAGI. Here the CDR3 reads CASRRDRRDYGYTF. In DNA form, the CDR3 reads TGTGCCAGCAGGCGAGACAGGCGGGACTATGGCTACACCTTC.

This chain connects TRBV6-4 to TRBJ2-3, with a tentative D call TRBD2 (6 bases). Trimming took off 8 bases at V and 1 base at J, with 16 bases between the two ends. This CDR3 contains 15 residues. Germline assignment: CDR1 MRHNA and CDR2 SNTAGT. The CDR3 bases are TGTGCCAGCGGACGCGTCGCGGGACGCACAGATACGCAGTATTTT. Protein: CASGRVAGRTDTQYF.

The sample holds a few counts of this clone. V gene TRBV7-3 combines with J gene TRBJ2-1, with 11 bases that match TRBD2. The CDR3 consists of 19 residues. Losses at the gene ends were 5 bases for V and 2 bases for J; bases not matched to a gene: 14. Germline loops: CDR1 SGHTA, CDR2 FQGTGA. The DNA of the CDR3 is TGTGCCAGCAGCCTTCACCCCACTAGCGGGAGACGGGCCTACAATGAGCAGTTCTTC. Translating it yields CASSLHPTSGRRAYNEQFF.

Only one count was recorded for this clone. The genes are TRBV11-3 and TRBJ2-1; TRBD2 agrees at 10 bases. There are 17 residues in the CDR3. Germline trimming cut 1 base from V and 7 bases from J; bases unmatched to any gene: 10. Per the germline V gene, CDR1 is SGHNT and CDR2 is YENEEA. The CDR3 sequence is CASSLVGSGRAENEQFF. CDR3 bases: TGTGCCAGCAGCTTAGTAGGGAGCGGGAGGGCCGAGAATGAGCAGTTCTTC.

In its sample, this clone was seen a few times. This sequence joins TRBV5-4 and TRBJ2-3; a weak D match, TRBD1 (6 bases). V dropped 4 bases and J dropped 1 base, with 13 bases sitting between them. CDR1 and CDR2 (germline): SGHNT, YYREEE (reference sequence). CDR3 size: 15 residues. CDR3 sequence (DNA): TGTGCCAGCAGCGGGCGGGCAGGGGGCACAGATACGCAGTATTTT. Translating gives CASSGRAGGTDTQYF.

The rearrangement links TRBV28 to TRBJ1-2, with a weak D call TRBD1 (5 bases). The CDR3 totals 14 residues. Germline CDR1 reads MDHEN; CDR2 reads SYDVKM. The ends were cut back, 7 bases at V and 8 bases at J, with 20 bases in the middle. In DNA form, the CDR3 reads TGTGCCAGCATTCAATCGCAGGGTTCCCGGGGCTACACCTTC. Its protein is CASIQSQGSRGYTF.